The 26 T cell receptor beta chains presented below share a single source sample, sequenced in a study of blood T cell repertoires in COVID-19 (dated by TCRdb to the early 2020s). Library preparation employed the immunoSEQ multiplex PCR assay. This is the immuneACCESS table as TCRdb keeps it, with only in-frame sequences that have V and J called. A part of the clones is gone; compared with another copy, unresolved V genes explain less than half, and the rest is unexplained. Counted in this sample were 200,000 to 250,000 clones; approximately 80% of them appeared once. In total, the top ten clones hold 4% to 6% of the sample. The sequencing input was peripheral blood. Receptors originate from a woman in her sixties who had recovered from COVID-19.

The J gene is TRBJ2-1, the V gene TRBV5-1; the D gene is possibly TRBD2 (6 bases). The V end lost 0 bases, the J end lost 7 bases, and 11 bases lay between the germline ends. The CDR3 runs to 14 residues. Germline V gives CDR1 SGHRS, CDR2 YFSETQ. The CDR3 bases are TGCGCCAGCAGCTTGGTGGGAGGTCGGAATGAGCAGTTCTTC. It specifies CASSLVGGRNEQFF.

The chain is built from TRBV12-3 or TRBV12-4 and TRBJ2-3, with 8 bases lining up with TRBD2. Trimming took 6 bases from V and 9 from J; bases not matched to a gene: 2. CDR3 length equals 11 residues. CDR3: CASSREGTQYF. In DNA form, the CDR3 reads TGTGCCAGCAGCCGGGAGGGAACGCAGTATTTT.

V is TRBV18 and J is TRBJ1-1, with 9 bases aligning to TRBD1. V lost 6 bases, J lost 0 bases, and 2 bases stayed unmatched. The CDR3 is 14 amino acids. The germline gives CDR1 KGHSH, CDR2 LQKENI. CDR3 sequence (DNA): TGTGCCAGCTCCTGGACAGGGGTGAACACTGAAGCTTTCTTT. Residues: CASSWTGVNTEAFF.

This chain joins TRBV3-1 (or the pseudogene TRBV3-2) and TRBJ1-1; 7 positions agree with TRBD1. V shed 6 bases, J shed 1 base, and the junction held 5 bases outside the gene matches. The germline V gene encodes CDR1 LGHDT and CDR2 YNNKEL (reference sequence). The CDR3 loop spans 14 amino acids. The CDR3 region is CASSQGEENTEAFF. For the CDR3, the DNA is TGTGCCAGCAGTCAGGGGGAGGAGAACACTGAAGCTTTCTTT.

The chain joins TRBV7-2 to TRBJ1-4; unclear D gene. Germline assignment: CDR1 SGHTA and CDR2 FQGNSA. Between the trimmed V and J ends, which lost 5 bases and 7 bases, there was a span of 14 bases. CDR3 length: 14 residues. In nucleotides, the CDR3 is TGTGCCAGCAGCGCCCTCGGGGTTGGTGAAAAACTGTTTTTT. Its translation: CASSALGVGEKLFF.

V gene TRBV19 combines with J gene TRBJ1-5; possible D gene TRBD1, 6 bases. Trimming shortened V by 0 bases and J by 3 bases, and 24 bases separated the two germline ends. CDR1 and CDR2 (germline): LNHDA, SQIVND (reference sequence). The CDR3 contains 20 residues. CDR3 in DNA: TGTGCCAGTAGTATAGACCCCAGGAACAGGGACCTTAATTCCAATCAGCCCCAGCATTTT. This translates into CASSIDPRNRDLNSNQPQHF.

The chain recombines TRBV5-6 with TRBJ1-6, with unresolved D. Per the germline V gene, CDR1 is SGHDT and CDR2 is YYEEEE. This CDR3 has 18 residues. Trimming removed 0 bases from V and 5 bases from J, with 18 bases in between. CDR3 DNA sequence: TGTGCCAGCAGCTTGGGTGGCAACGCCGAGGGTCATAATTCACCCCTCCACTTT. Its protein is CASSLGGNAEGHNSPLHF.

The chain links TRBV12-5 to TRBJ2-7, with TRBD1 as a possible D gene (6 bases). Germline V gene sequence: CDR1 LGHNT, CDR2 FRNRAP. Trimming pared 1 base from V and 2 bases from J, leaving 6 bases between. The CDR3 is 13 amino acids. CDR3 sequence (DNA): TGTGCTAGTGGTTTGGACAGGGCCTACGAGCAGTACTTC. It specifies CASGLDRAYEQYF.

The V and J genes are TRBV6-6 and TRBJ2-3; TRBD2 is a possible D gene (7 bases). The germline gives CDR1 MNHNY, CDR2 SVGAGI (reference sequence). V gave up 6 bases and J gave up 5 bases, with 21 bases separating them. The CDR3 is 16 amino acids. In nucleotides, the CDR3 is TGTGCCAGCAGCAAAGTACAGGGAGGGGGAGGAGATACGCAGTATTTT. Translating gives CASSKVQGGGGDTQYF.

This clone has a count of ten or more. The chain couples TRBV5-4 to TRBJ2-3; 12 bases align to TRBD2. The V gene's germline CDR1 is SGHNT and CDR2 YYREEE (reference sequence). The CDR3 sequence is 16 residues long. V dropped 4 bases and J dropped 0; count of bases not matched to a gene: 3. The CDR3 nucleotides are TGTGCCAGCAGCGCCGGACTAGCGGGGAGCACAGATACGCAGTATTTT. Its translation is CASSAGLAGSTDTQYF.

V is TRBV9 and J is TRBJ1-6, with 7 bases that match TRBD1. CDR1 and CDR2 from the germline V gene are SGDLS and YYNGEE. This CDR3 has 18 amino acids. Trimming cost V 4 bases and J 2 bases; bases outside gene matches: 12. The CDR3 nucleotides are TGTGCCAGCAGCCTTGGGTACAGGGACAGTACCTATAATTCACCCCTCCACTTT. Amino acids: CASSLGYRDSTYNSPLHF.

This clone was recorded a few times. This chain connects TRBV4-1 to TRBJ1-6, with 7 bases lining up with TRBD1. The CDR3 is 16 residues long. Looked up from germline, CDR1 is MGHRA and CDR2 is YSYEKL. The V segment lost 4 bases and the J segment 10 bases; nucleotides outside the gene matches: 13. The CDR3 nucleotides read TGCGCCAGCAGCCCTCGGGACAGAGCCGTGGAATCACCCCTCCACTTT. Encoded protein: CASSPRDRAVESPLHF.

The CDR3 nucleotides are TGTGCCAGCAGCCCCCCCGACTCGGAAGTGGTGGGCTACACCTTC. Its translation is CASSPPDSEVVGYTF. The chain combines TRBV7-6 with TRBJ1-2, with no clear D. V was shortened by 5 bases and J by 8 bases, with 21 bases between the two germline ends. The V gene's germline CDR1 is SGHVS and CDR2 FNYEAQ. The CDR3 loop spans 15 amino acids.

This chain links TRBV7-3 with TRBJ1-6, with TRBD1 as a possible D gene (5 bases). The CDR3 consists of 14 residues. The ends were cut back, 4 bases at V and 5 bases at J, with 9 bases in the middle. Germline CDR1 SGHTA, CDR2 FQGTGA. DNA of the CDR3: TGTGCCAGCAGCTCGGGACTCGATAATTCACCCCTCCACTTT. Translation: CASSSGLDNSPLHF.

The chain is built from TRBV4-1 and TRBJ1-5, with a weak D call TRBD1 (5 bases). V was clipped by 2 bases and J by 6 bases, with 8 bases between them. The germline V gene encodes CDR1 MGHRA and CDR2 YSYEKL. This CDR3 is built from 13 residues. Here the CDR3 DNA reads TGCGCCAGCAGCCAACCGGGGGGTCAGCCCCAGCATTTT. It translates to CASSQPGGQPQHF.

Points on this clone: Other DNA sequences within the sample encode an identical CDR3. The chain links TRBV12-3 or TRBV12-4 to TRBJ1-2; maybe TRBD1 (5 bases). CDR3 length: 13 amino acids. Trimming pared 6 bases from V and 1 base from J, leaving 9 bases between. CDR3 in amino acids: CASSTDINYGYTF. The CDR3, as DNA: TGTGCCAGCAGCACGGACATTAACTATGGCTACACCTTC.

The rearrangement joins TRBV12-3 or TRBV12-4 to TRBJ1-1; D is unresolved. Trimming took off 2 bases at V and 4 bases at J, with 8 bases between the two ends. CDR3 length: 13 residues. CDR3 amino acids: CASSLRRGTEAFF. CDR3 sequence (DNA): TGTGCCAGCAGTTTAAGGCGGGGCACTGAAGCTTTCTTT.

The V gene is TRBV9, the J gene TRBJ2-1, with 9 bases matching TRBD2. Germline values: CDR1 SGDLS, CDR2 YYNGEE. CDR3 length equals 18 residues. The trim removed 3 bases at V and 1 base at J, leaving 11 bases unmatched. This chain's CDR3 is CASSARGAGGWSYNEQFF. The DNA of the CDR3 is TGTGCCAGCAGCGCCCGGGGAGCGGGGGGCTGGTCCTACAATGAGCAGTTCTTC.

CDR3 residues: CASRRGQGGTEAFF. Written as DNA, the CDR3 is TGTGCCAGCAGACGGGGACAGGGGGGCACTGAAGCTTTCTTT. This chain joins TRBV6-5 and TRBJ1-1; 11 nucleotides align to TRBD1. The CDR3 is 14 amino acids. CDR1 is MNHEY, CDR2 SVGAGI, per germline. V lost 6 bases, J lost 4 bases, and 4 bases stayed unmatched.

In its sample, this clone was seen once. The same CDR3 is also encoded by other DNA sequences in this sample. The chain carries TRBV6-5 and TRBJ1-5; the match to TRBD1 covers 10 bases. This CDR3 spans 15 amino acids. J gave up 2 bases and V 4 bases, and 2 bases lay outside the gene matches. Germline V gene data show CDR1 as MNHEY and CDR2 as SVGAGI. CDR3 amino acids: CASSWDRGGNQPQHF. CDR3 coding DNA: TGTGCCAGCAGTTGGGACAGGGGCGGCAATCAGCCCCAGCATTTT.

This rearrangement joins TRBV5-1 to TRBJ1-1; 7 bases map to TRBD1. The CDR3 runs 14 residues. With 4 bases clipped from V and 5 bases from J, the junction kept 8 bases outside the gene matches. From germline, CDR1 is SGHRS and CDR2 YFSETQ. As DNA, the CDR3 is TGCGCCAGCAGCGTGTCCGGGACAGCGACTGAAGCTTTCTTT. Its translation is CASSVSGTATEAFF. Combining the CDR3 with reference TRBV5-1 and TRBJ1-1 gives the whole variable domain KAGVTQTPRYLIKTRGQQVTLSCSPISGHRSVSWYQQTPGQGLQFLFEYFSETQRNKGNFPGRFSGRQFSNSRSEMNVSTLELGDSALYLCASSVSGTATEAFFGQGTRLTVV.

This sequence joins TRBV19 and TRBJ2-5, with TRBD1 matching 8 bases. With 0 bases clipped from V and 10 bases from J, the junction kept 10 bases outside the gene matches. The germline gives CDR1 LNHDA, CDR2 SQIVND (reference sequence). This CDR3 contains 15 residues. CDR3 sequence (DNA): TGTGCCAGTAGTATAGAGGAGGCGGACAGGGAGGACCAGTACTTC. Translating it yields CASSIEEADREDQYF.

The chain carries TRBV5-1 and TRBJ1-5, with D possibly TRBD1 on 5 matching bases. Between the trimmed V and J ends, which lost 4 bases and 0 bases, there was a span of 14 bases. The V gene's germline CDR1 is SGHRS and CDR2 YFSETQ. The CDR3 contains 16 residues. CDR3: CASSPFGADSNQPQHF. CDR3 in DNA: TGCGCCAGCAGCCCCTTTGGGGCAGATAGCAATCAGCCCCAGCATTTT. The full variable domain, in which reference TRBV5-1 and TRBJ1-5 provide the parts outside the CDR3, is KAGVTQTPRYLIKTRGQQVTLSCSPISGHRSVSWYQQTPGQGLQFLFEYFSETQRNKGNFPGRFSGRQFSNSRSEMNVSTLELGDSALYLCASSPFGADSNQPQHFGDGTRLSIL.

The rearrangement links TRBV9 to TRBJ1-4, with D unresolved. There are 15 residues in the CDR3. Germline CDR1 reads SGDLS; CDR2 reads YYNGEE. With 0 bases removed from V and 1 base from J, the gap between germline ends came to 7 bases. The CDR3 nucleotides are TGTGCCAGCAGCGTAGACCCAGTAACTAATGAAAAACTGTTTTTT. As protein: CASSVDPVTNEKLFF.

The CDR3 DNA follows: TGCAGTGCTAGTAAAGGGGCCTTTAGCGGGGCCCGCACAGATACGCAGTATTTT. Translation: CSASKGAFSGARTDTQYF. This chain connects TRBV20-1 to TRBJ2-3; 8 bases are shared with TRBD2. The germline V gene encodes CDR1 DFQATT and CDR2 SNEGSKA (reference sequence). V dropped 3 bases and J dropped 1; count of bases not matched to a gene: 15. This CDR3 region has 18 residues.

This chain uses TRBV4-2 with TRBJ2-3; possible D gene TRBD1, 7 bases. The V end lost 0 bases, the J end lost 4 bases, and 8 bases lay between the germline ends. Germline CDR1 reads LGHNA; CDR2 reads YNFKEQ. This CDR3 comprises 14 residues. CDR3 in amino acids: CASSQDRGADTQYF. The CDR3 region has the DNA TGTGCCAGCAGCCAAGACAGGGGGGCAGATACGCAGTATTTT.